Each of the 26 T cell receptor beta chains below was sequenced from the same sample in a study of blood T cell repertoires in COVID-19. The data were produced by immunoSEQ multiplex PCR, yet TCRdb's version contains in-frame clones alone and is incomplete. The table lists 130,000 or so clones, approximately 90% of them singletons, with 7.6% in the top ten. Sequencing used peripheral blood. The receptor source for this set is a man aged 45-65 years with acute or convalescent COVID-19.

V is TRBV28 and J is TRBJ2-2; maybe TRBD1 (6 bases). Germline CDR1 MDHEN, CDR2 SYDVKM. With 8 bases removed from V and 6 bases from J, the gap between germline ends came to 16 bases. This CDR3 is built from 14 residues. CDR3 loop: CASGGYRVPGELFF. CDR3 coding DNA: TGTGCCAGCGGCGGGTACAGGGTCCCCGGGGAGCTGTTTTTT.

The chain couples TRBV19 to TRBJ1-5; D unresolved. The germline gives CDR1 LNHDA, CDR2 SQIVND (reference sequence). CDR3 length: 15 residues. Trimming removed 5 bases from V and 3 bases from J, with 14 bases in between. This chain's CDR3 is CASSVYYHDNQPQHF. Written as DNA, the CDR3 is TGTGCCAGTAGTGTCTATTACCATGACAATCAGCCCCAGCATTTT.

The V call is TRBV30, the J call TRBJ2-4, with D perhaps TRBD1 (6 bases). This CDR3 contains 13 residues. The germline V and J ends were trimmed by 2 bases and 7 bases, with 12 bases remaining between them. Per the germline V gene, CDR1 is GTSNPN and CDR2 is SVGIG (reference sequence). The chain's CDR3 is CAWSQGSFNIQYF. The CDR3 DNA follows: TGTGCCTGGAGTCAGGGGAGTTTCAACATTCAGTACTTC.

The J gene is TRBJ2-7, the V gene TRBV29-1; D is unclear. The CDR3 length is 13 residues. Germline CDR1 SQVTM, CDR2 ANQGSEA. Trimming removed 4 bases at V and 0 bases at J, with 10 bases between. The CDR3 bases are TGCAGCGTTGGAATCCGACTCTCCTACGAGCAGTACTTC. Translated: CSVGIRLSYEQYF.

V usage is TRBV6-1 and J usage is TRBJ1-3; D is perhaps TRBD1 (6 bases). CDR1 and CDR2 from the germline V gene are MNHNS and SASEGT. CDR3 length equals 17 residues. V lost 0 bases, J lost 2 bases, and 14 bases lay in between. The chain's CDR3 is CASSEALPGAAGNTIYF. The DNA for the CDR3 is TGTGCCAGCAGTGAAGCGCTTCCAGGGGCCGCTGGAAACACCATATATTTT.

Only one count was recorded for this clone. The chain is built from TRBV18 and TRBJ2-5; D gene unclear. The CDR3 sequence is 15 residues long. V was clipped by 4 bases and J by 5 bases, with 17 bases between them. Germline V gene sequence: CDR1 KGHSH, CDR2 LQKENI. CDR3 sequence: CASSRVDSSWETQYF. The CDR3 DNA follows: TGTGCCAGCTCACGCGTAGACTCCTCGTGGGAGACCCAGTACTTC.

A single count supports this clone. V and J are TRBV9 and TRBJ2-1, with D maybe TRBD1 (6 bases). V shed 0 bases and J shed 9 bases, with 13 bases lying between them. Germline V lookup: CDR1 SGDLS, CDR2 YYNGEE. This CDR3 contains 14 residues. The CDR3 is CASSVATGFGEQFF. The CDR3 nucleotides are TGTGCCAGCAGCGTAGCTACAGGGTTCGGTGAGCAGTTCTTC.

This clone was found once. The V call is TRBV4-3, the J call TRBJ2-7; 7 nucleotides line up with TRBD1. J was trimmed by 2 bases and V by 0 bases; bases with no gene match: 7. Germline V gene sequence: CDR1 LGHNA, CDR2 YSLEER. This CDR3 is built from 16 residues. This CDR3 is CASSQDFETGTYEQYF. The CDR3, as DNA: TGCGCCAGCAGCCAAGATTTCGAGACAGGGACCTACGAGCAGTACTTC.

V and J are TRBV6-5 and TRBJ1-5; 7 bases match TRBD1. V dropped 6 bases and J dropped 9; count of bases not matched to a gene: 11. The germline V gene encodes CDR1 MNHEY and CDR2 SVGAGI. The CDR3 spans 14 residues. The CDR3 here is CASSPDRAVGPQHF. CDR3 bases: TGTGCCAGCAGCCCCGACAGGGCCGTGGGGCCCCAGCATTTT.

The chain combines TRBV5-1 with TRBJ1-1, with 7 nucleotides matching TRBD1. Looked up from germline, CDR1 is SGHRS and CDR2 is YFSETQ. The CDR3 extends over 13 amino acids. With V trimmed by 0 bases and J by 6 bases, 2 bases remained unmatched. The CDR3 loop is CASSLAGTAEAFF. In DNA, the CDR3 is TGCGCCAGCAGCTTGGCTGGGACAGCTGAAGCTTTCTTT. The variable domain in full, with the rest retrieved from reference TRBV5-1 and TRBJ1-1, is KAGVTQTPRYLIKTRGQQVTLSCSPISGHRSVSWYQQTPGQGLQFLFEYFSETQRNKGNFPGRFSGRQFSNSRSEMNVSTLELGDSALYLCASSLAGTAEAFFGQGTRLTVV.

The chain uses TRBV7-2 and TRBJ2-1, with 7 bases aligning to TRBD2. J lost 9 bases, V lost 1 base, and 6 bases had no gene match. CDR3 size: 14 residues. Germline V gene sequence: CDR1 SGHTA, CDR2 FQGNSA. DNA for the CDR3: TGTGCCAGCAGCTTAGGAGGCGGGAGAAGTGAGCAGTTCTTC. It specifies CASSLGGGRSEQFF.

Written as DNA, the CDR3 is TGTGCCAGCAGCTTTTCGAGAAATGAGCAGTTCTTC. Protein product: CASSFSRNEQFF. The rearrangement links TRBV7-2 to TRBJ2-1; no firm D call. V lost 3 bases and J 7 bases, leaving 7 bases between the germline ends. CDR3 length equals 12 residues. Germline V gene sequence: CDR1 SGHTA, CDR2 FQGNSA.

This chain links TRBV7-2 with TRBJ2-1, with D tentatively TRBD1 (6 bases). This CDR3 is built from 15 residues. Trimming left V 5 bases short and J 4 bases short, with 15 bases between. Germline CDR1 is SGHTA and CDR2 is FQGNSA. The CDR3 sequence: CASSPTRGIYNEQFF. CDR3 bases: TGTGCCAGCAGCCCAACAAGGGGGATTTACAATGAGCAGTTCTTC.

V is TRBV5-8 and J is TRBJ1-2; 8 bases are shared with TRBD1. The CDR3 extends over 14 amino acids. V was clipped by 4 bases and J by 6 bases; unmatched bases: 8. From germline, CDR1 is SGHTS and CDR2 YDEGEE. The DNA for the CDR3 is TGTGCCAGCAGCAAGGACAGGGTGATAGATGGCTACACCTTC. It specifies CASSKDRVIDGYTF.

The chain employs TRBV30 and TRBJ1-5; 9 bases agree with TRBD1. The CDR3 sequence is 14 residues long. V trimming: 8 bases; J trimming: 5 bases; junction bases outside the gene matches: 10. Germline V gives CDR1 GTSNPN, CDR2 SVGIG (reference sequence). Here the CDR3 DNA reads TGTGCCCTGAGGGAAGGACAGGGGTATCAGCCCCAGCATTTT. It is translated as CALREGQGYQPQHF.

The genes are TRBV2 and TRBJ2-7, with D perhaps matching TRBD2 (6 bases). Germline CDR1 SNHLY, CDR2 FYNNEI. The CDR3 is 15 amino acids. The germline V and J ends were trimmed by 6 bases and 5 bases, with 20 bases remaining between them. This CDR3 is CASRSLATLRDEQYF. CDR3 DNA: TGTGCCAGCAGGTCCCTAGCGACCCTACGGGACGAGCAGTACTTC.

The chain carries TRBV12-5 and TRBJ1-2; 8 bases fit TRBD1. This CDR3 has 16 residues. Germline values: CDR1 LGHNT, CDR2 FRNRAP. V lost 0 bases to trimming and J lost 6 bases; unmatched junction nucleotides: 9. The CDR3 is CASGLVPGQVNDGYTF. Written as DNA, the CDR3 is TGTGCTAGTGGTTTGGTCCCGGGACAGGTGAATGATGGCTACACCTTC.

The V call is TRBV18, the J call TRBJ1-2; TRBD1 matches 10 bases. The V segment lost 6 bases and the J segment 4 bases; nucleotides outside the gene matches: 5. The CDR3 length is 14 residues. Germline V CDR1 and CDR2: KGHSH, LQKENI. CDR3 protein: CASSGQGGSYGYTF. CDR3 sequence (DNA): TGTGCCAGCTCCGGACAGGGGGGATCCTATGGCTACACCTTC.

This clone has only one observation. The V and J genes are TRBV6-2 or TRBV6-3 and TRBJ1-5; D is possibly TRBD1 (5 bases). The CDR3 has 15 amino acids. From germline, CDR1 is MNHEY and CDR2 SVGEGT. The V end lost 5 bases, the J end lost 2 bases, and 13 bases lay between the germline ends. The chain's CDR3 is CASSAPAGGNQPQHF. The CDR3, as DNA: TGTGCCAGCAGTGCTCCGGCGGGGGGCAATCAGCCCCAGCATTTT.

The chain couples TRBV5-1 to TRBJ1-2; 8 bases align to TRBD1. The V segment lost 5 bases and the J segment 4 bases; nucleotides outside the gene matches: 16. Germline V gene data show CDR1 as SGHRS and CDR2 as YFSETQ. The CDR3 runs 17 residues. The CDR3, as DNA: TGCGCCAGCAGGCACTGGGGACAGGCCTCAACGGGCTATGGCTACACCTTC. Amino acid sequence: CASRHWGQASTGYGYTF.

This chain links TRBV12-5 with TRBJ2-7; 10 bases match TRBD1. Germline V CDR1 and CDR2: LGHNT, FRNRAP. CDR3 length equals 16 residues. V lost 0 bases and J lost 2; bases outside the gene matches: 4. The CDR3 nucleotides are TGTGCTAGTGGTTTGGTTTTGGGACAGGGGACCTACGAGCAGTACTTC. Translated: CASGLVLGQGTYEQYF.

This chain uses TRBV30 with TRBJ2-5; TRBD1 matches at 8 bases. V was pared by 3 bases and J by 5 bases, with 5 bases of the junction left unmatched. The germline V gene encodes CDR1 GTSNPN and CDR2 SVGIG (reference sequence). The CDR3 contains 13 residues. Here the CDR3 DNA reads TGTGCCTGGAGGCAGGGGGCGGCTGAGACCCAGTACTTC. It yields the protein CAWRQGAAETQYF.

The chain joins TRBV6-5 to TRBJ2-7; 11 bases are a match to TRBD2. The CDR3 sequence is 14 residues long. Per germline, CDR1 MNHEY and CDR2 SVGAGI. The ends lost 7 bases at V and 2 bases at J; junction bases unmatched: 4. The CDR3 sequence is CASMGTSGPYEQYF. DNA for the CDR3: TGTGCCAGCATGGGGACTAGCGGCCCCTACGAGCAGTACTTC.

The rearrangement links TRBV7-2 to TRBJ2-7; TRBD2 aligns across 9 bases. There are 18 residues in the CDR3. With V trimmed by 2 bases and J by 2 bases, 13 bases remained unmatched. Germline CDR1 is SGHTA and CDR2 is FQGNSA. The DNA for the CDR3 is TGTGCCAGCAGCTTACTACCCCCTACTAGCGGGCTACCCTACGAGCAGTACTTC. Protein sequence: CASSLLPPTSGLPYEQYF.

The chain employs TRBV30 and TRBJ1-3; 7 bases fit TRBD1. With V trimmed by 1 base and J by 4 bases, 4 bases remained unmatched. CDR3 length equals 14 residues. The germline gives CDR1 GTSNPN, CDR2 SVGIG (reference sequence). CDR3 in amino acids: CAWSEGQRGNTIYF. The CDR3, as DNA: TGTGCCTGGAGTGAGGGACAGAGAGGAAACACCATATATTTT.

V gene TRBV6-5 combines with J gene TRBJ1-5, with D uncertain. Germline assignment: CDR1 MNHEY and CDR2 SVGAGI. The CDR3 consists of 16 residues. V lost 4 bases and J lost 6, with 19 bases in between. CDR3 residues: CASSSTSGRESQPQHF. The CDR3 coding sequence is TGTGCCAGCAGTTCTACCTCGGGTAGGGAGAGTCAGCCCCAGCATTTT.